One and the same sample provided the 14 T cell receptor beta chains below, sequenced in a study of blood T cell repertoires in COVID-19. Only in-frame clones appear in the TCRdb table, and some are missing; sequencing was by immunoSEQ multiplex PCR. The profile shows nearly 250,000 clones, approximately 82% of them singletons. Material for sequencing was peripheral blood. These receptors originate from a woman over 75 with acute or convalescent COVID-19.

For the CDR3, the DNA is TGCGCCAGCAGCTTCAGGGGCCGTGCAACTAATGAAAAACTGTTTTTT. Amino acids: CASSFRGRATNEKLFF. The chain combines TRBV5-1 with TRBJ1-4; D is perhaps TRBD1 (6 bases). Trimming removed 2 bases at V and 0 bases at J, with 11 bases between. There are 16 residues in the CDR3. Germline CDR1 is SGHRS and CDR2 is YFSETQ.

This clone was recorded only once. The chain is built from TRBV15 and TRBJ1-4; 7 bases agree with TRBD1. Trimming at V came to 5 bases and at J to 5 bases, leaving 8 bases not matched to a gene. The CDR3 is 15 residues long. Per germline, CDR1 LNHNV and CDR2 YYDKDF (reference sequence). CDR3 protein: CATSARQGTNEKLFF. Written as DNA, the CDR3 is TGTGCCACCAGCGCCCGACAGGGAACAAATGAAAAACTGTTTTTT.

V is TRBV30 and J is TRBJ2-1; D is possibly TRBD2 (6 bases). There are 14 residues in the CDR3. V was cut by 4 bases and J by 3 bases, with 13 bases left in between. Germline values: CDR1 GTSNPN, CDR2 SVGIG (reference sequence). The CDR3 bases are TGTGCCTGGAATCGCGGGACGTACTACAATGAGCAGTTCTTC. Translated, it gives CAWNRGTYYNEQFF.

A single count supports this clone. Distinct nucleotide sequences in the sample also encode this CDR3. This chain uses TRBV7-9 with TRBJ1-2; possibly TRBD1 for D (6 bases). The CDR3 runs to 12 residues. Germline lookup yields CDR1 SEHNR and CDR2 FQNEAQ (reference sequence). Trimming stripped 5 bases from V and 4 bases from J, with 8 bases between. The CDR3 protein is CASSPDSYGYTF. CDR3 DNA: TGTGCCAGCAGCCCGGACAGCTATGGCTACACCTTC.

The chain is built from TRBV7-2 and TRBJ2-7; D may be TRBD1 (6 bases). V lost 5 bases and J lost 4, with 18 bases in between. The CDR3 runs to 15 residues. Germline V gene data show CDR1 as SGHTA and CDR2 as FQGNSA. CDR3 protein: CASSVTPGQAYEQYF. The CDR3 nucleotides read TGTGCCAGCAGCGTAACCCCGGGACAAGCTTACGAGCAGTACTTC.

V gene TRBV27 combines with J gene TRBJ1-4; D may be TRBD1 (5 bases). This CDR3 comprises 16 residues. V lost 3 bases to trimming and J lost 2 bases, with 13 bases between them. Looked up from germline, CDR1 is MNHEY and CDR2 is SMNVEV (reference sequence). In DNA form, the CDR3 reads TGTGCCAGCAGTTTCTCCGCAGGGTTGACTAATGAAAAACTGTTTTTT. Its protein is CASSFSAGLTNEKLFF.

This clone was seen only once. This chain joins TRBV2 and TRBJ1-3; D gene unclear. Germline CDR1 and CDR2: SNHLY and FYNNEI. This CDR3 is 14 amino acids long. The V end lost 7 bases, the J end lost 0 bases, and 10 bases lay between the germline ends. The CDR3 DNA follows: TGTGCCAGCACGGTTCGGGGCTCTGGAAACACCATATATTTT. It is translated as CASTVRGSGNTIYF.

The gene calls are TRBV20-1 and TRBJ2-5; D remains ambiguous. With 8 bases removed from V and 7 bases from J, the gap between germline ends came to 8 bases. The V gene's germline CDR1 is DFQATT and CDR2 SNEGSKA (reference sequence). This CDR3 region has 9 residues. CDR3 in DNA: TGCAGTCCCGACTGGACCCAGTACTTC. Its protein product is CSPDWTQYF.

This clone has only a few counts. This specimen includes other DNA sequences encoding the same CDR3. The J gene is TRBJ1-2, the V gene TRBV11-2, with D perhaps TRBD1 (6 bases). The germline V gene encodes CDR1 SGHAT and CDR2 FQNNGV. CDR3 length: 13 amino acids. The V and J ends lost 5 bases and 2 bases respectively, with 9 bases between them. The CDR3, as DNA: TGTGCCAGCAGCCAGGACAGAAACTATGGCTACACCTTC. Its translation is CASSQDRNYGYTF.

This clone was counted once. This chain uses TRBV28 with TRBJ1-1; tentatively, D is TRBD1 (6 bases). Trimming removed 6 bases from V and 1 base from J, with 18 bases in between. From germline, CDR1 is MDHEN and CDR2 SYDVKM. This CDR3 has 16 residues. Here the CDR3 reads CASSPPGTLKNTEAFF. DNA of the CDR3: TGTGCCAGCAGCCCGCCCGGGACACTAAAGAACACTGAAGCTTTCTTT.

The chain carries TRBV24-1 and TRBJ1-1, with 9 bases identical to TRBD1. Germline V gene data show CDR1 as KGHDR and CDR2 as SFDVKD. The CDR3 is 15 residues long. J lost 2 bases, V lost 5 bases, and 5 bases had no gene match. The CDR3 reads CATSGGQGRNTEAFF. Here the CDR3 DNA reads TGTGCCACCAGTGGGGGACAGGGTAGAAACACTGAAGCTTTCTTT.

The V call is TRBV29-1, the J call TRBJ1-4; no reliable D call. The germline gives CDR1 SQVTM, CDR2 ANQGSEA. This CDR3 region has 14 residues. V was clipped by 4 bases and J by 6 bases, with 15 bases between them. CDR3 in DNA: TGCAGCGTTGCGAAGGTTCTCGGGGATGAAAAACTGTTTTTT. Translating gives CSVAKVLGDEKLFF.

V is TRBV19 and J is TRBJ1-6; TRBD1 might be the D (5 bases). Deletions cut 6 bases from V and 7 bases from J, with 16 bases between. CDR3 size: 15 residues. Looked up from germline, CDR1 is LNHDA and CDR2 is SQIVND (reference sequence). The CDR3 spells CASRNKGGTNSPLHF. CDR3 in DNA: TGTGCCAGTAGAAATAAGGGCGGGACCAATTCACCCCTCCACTTT.

This clone was detected once. J is TRBJ2-5 and V is TRBV7-2; weak D call: TRBD2 (5 bases). The CDR3 length is 16 residues. Trimming removed 2 bases from V and 2 bases from J, with 15 bases in between. Germline CDR1 and CDR2: SGHTA and FQGNSA. As DNA, the CDR3 is TGTGCCAGCAGCTTAAAGGACGGAGGCCCGCAAGAGACCCAGTACTTC. Translating gives CASSLKDGGPQETQYF.